The clone carrying this TCR beta chain was seen a handful of times. Its specificity is not known. The sample comes from a study of beta chain features in type 1 diabetes. General study results and limits: An over-representation of cells with high TCR expression could result from cDNA sequencing. Moderately but significantly shorter TCRB CDR3s were found in Type 1 diabetes patients in all four CD4+ subsets.

Expressed TCRB transcripts were sequenced, since all the RNA that had been isolated was reverse transcribed. Generated by immunoSEQ multiplex PCR, the TCRdb table keeps only in-frame clones and is missing some. Here the sample spans around 140,000 clones, 7.5% to 9.5% being singletons. Germline loops: CDR1 SGHKS, CDR2 YYEKEE (reference sequence). Trimming removed 4 bases from V and 5 bases from J, with 12 bases in between. The CDR3 runs 13 residues. Specimen: central memory CD4+ T cells from blood. This clonotype was sampled from a man aged 25-45 years with type 1 diabetes. The chain recombines TRBV5-5 with TRBJ2-5, with D unresolved. CDR3 in amino acids: CASSGLGRETQYF. CDR3 coding DNA: TGTGCCAGCAGCGGGCTCGGTAGGGAGACCCAGTACTTC.